Following are 8 T cell receptor beta chains from one sample sequenced in a study of molecular identifiers for immune sequencing clone quantification. TCRdb processed the PCR reads anew with MiXCR; each CDR3 protein has one entry. Of just over 35,000 distinct CDR3 sequences in the sample, approximately 19% were seen once. The sequenced sample consisted of naive CD8+ T cells from blood, with Jurkat cell RNA spiked in. Subset specified: FACS-sorted CD8+CD4-CCR7+CD45RA+ naive T cells. The receptors were sampled from a human donor in good health. Some libraries in this study had Jurkat cell RNA spiked in.

In regard to this clonotype: Being one base from a much bigger clone, this may be a read error. The chain uses TRBV5-1 and TRBJ2-5; possibly TRBD1 for D (5 bases). Germline CDR1 and CDR2: SGHRS and YFSETQ. The CDR3 is 15 residues long. Trimming took 1 base from V and 2 from J, leaving 12 bases between them. In DNA, the CDR3 is TGCGCCAGCAGCTTGACAGGTTCCCCTCAAGAGACCCAGTACTTC. Its protein is CASSLTGSPQETQYF.

This clonotype came up many times. The J gene is TRBJ1-1, the V gene TRBV7-9, with D maybe TRBD1 (5 bases). Germline CDR1 SEHNR, CDR2 FQNEAQ (reference sequence). Trimming removed 5 bases from V and 4 bases from J, with 17 bases in between. The CDR3 totals 15 residues. Here the CDR3 reads CASSHGGGYITEAFF. CDR3 in DNA: TGTGCCAGCAGCCACGGTGGGGGGTATATCACTGAAGCTTTCTTT.

This clonotype was picked up a small number of times. The gene calls are TRBV19 and TRBJ2-1, with 7 bases identical to TRBD2. The CDR3 runs to 16 residues. Germline-derived CDR1 and CDR2 are LNHDA and SQIVND (reference sequence). The V segment lost 5 bases and the J segment 2 bases; nucleotides outside the gene matches: 9. The DNA for the CDR3 is TGTGCCAGTAGTCTGAACCTAGCGGTGACCTACAATGAGCAGTTCTTC. This gives the protein CASSLNLAVTYNEQFF. The full variable domain, with the rest looked up from reference TRBV19 and TRBJ2-1, is DGGITQSPKYLFRKEGQNVTLSCEQNLNHDAMYWYRQDPGQGLRLIYYSQIVNDFQKGDIAEGYSVSREKKESFPLTVTSAQKNPTAFYLCASSLNLAVTYNEQFFGPGTRLTVL.

This clonotype has just a few counts. This chain links TRBV13 with TRBJ1-1; unclear D gene. With 7 bases removed from V and 5 bases from J, the gap between germline ends came to 14 bases. CDR1 and CDR2 from the germline V gene are PRHDT and FYEKMQ (reference sequence). The CDR3 loop spans 13 amino acids. CDR3 sequence: CASTPVAVTEAFF. The DNA of the CDR3 is TGTGCCAGCACCCCCGTGGCTGTGACTGAAGCTTTCTTT.

This clonotype was counted ten times or more. This chain connects TRBV4-1 to TRBJ1-1; D not resolved. The CDR3 totals 14 residues. Trimming stripped 4 bases from V and 1 base from J, with 10 bases between. Per germline, CDR1 MGHRA and CDR2 YSYEKL. CDR3 sequence (DNA): TGCGCCAGCAGCCCCCCCGGCTCGAACACTGAAGCTTTCTTT. Translated: CASSPPGSNTEAFF.

This clonotype came up a few times. The rearrangement joins TRBV20-1 to TRBJ1-2; a weak D match, TRBD1 (6 bases). The V end was cut by 1 base, the J end by 4 bases, with 22 bases between. CDR1 and CDR2 from the germline V gene are DFQATT and SNEGSKA (reference sequence). The CDR3 length is 17 residues. Here the CDR3 DNA reads TGCAGTGCTAGAGTAGAGGGGGGGGGTCAGGAATTCTATGGCTACACCTTC. This codes for CSARVEGGGQEFYGYTF.

The sample holds many counts of this clonotype. V usage is TRBV4-1 and J usage is TRBJ2-7, with TRBD1 matching over 7 bases. This CDR3 spans 13 amino acids. The germline gives CDR1 MGHRA, CDR2 YSYEKL. V lost 1 base and J lost 6; bases outside the gene matches: 3. CDR3 bases: TGCGCCAGCAGCCAAGGGGACAGTCCCGAGCAGTACTTC. This codes for CASSQGDSPEQYF.

The chain recombines TRBV7-2 with TRBJ2-7; perhaps TRBD2 as D (5 bases). The CDR3 loop spans 14 amino acids. CDR1 is SGHTA, CDR2 FQGNSA, per germline. As DNA, the CDR3 is TGTGACACGAAGGGAGCTTTTGTCTCCTACGAGCAGTACTTC. It encodes CDTKGAFVSYEQYF.